The clone carrying this TCR beta chain has more than one count but fewer than ten. This entry comes from a study of T cells in Graves' hyperthyroidism and ophthalmopathy. From germline, CDR1 is SEHNR and CDR2 FQNEAQ (reference sequence). The CDR3 has 17 amino acids. J lost 3 bases, V lost 0 bases, and 11 bases had no gene match. Amplification targeted TCR beta CDR3 regions from RNA transcripts. Primed by the HTBI set, a first-round RT-PCR was run on the TCR CDR3. TCRdb called the multiplex PCR reads again in MiXCR, with one record for every CDR3 protein. The table records about 400,000 distinct CDR3 sequences, about 15% of them present only once.

This chain connects TRBV7-9 to TRBJ2-7; the match to TRBD2 covers 7 bases. Source material: blood. The TCR comes from a woman aged 25 to 39 with Graves' hyperthyroidism. The CDR3 loop is CASSLAVRLAEGYEQYF. CDR3 coding DNA: TGTGCCAGCAGCTTAGCTGTGAGGCTAGCGGAGGGCTACGAGCAGTACTTC. Drawing the rest from reference TRBV7-9 and TRBJ2-7, the complete variable domain is DTGVSQNPRHKITKRGQNVTFRCDPISEHNRLYWYRQTLGQGPEFLTYFQNEAQLEKSRLLSDRFSAERPKGSFSTLEIQRTEQGDSAMYLCASSLAVRLAEGYEQYFGPGTRLTVT.